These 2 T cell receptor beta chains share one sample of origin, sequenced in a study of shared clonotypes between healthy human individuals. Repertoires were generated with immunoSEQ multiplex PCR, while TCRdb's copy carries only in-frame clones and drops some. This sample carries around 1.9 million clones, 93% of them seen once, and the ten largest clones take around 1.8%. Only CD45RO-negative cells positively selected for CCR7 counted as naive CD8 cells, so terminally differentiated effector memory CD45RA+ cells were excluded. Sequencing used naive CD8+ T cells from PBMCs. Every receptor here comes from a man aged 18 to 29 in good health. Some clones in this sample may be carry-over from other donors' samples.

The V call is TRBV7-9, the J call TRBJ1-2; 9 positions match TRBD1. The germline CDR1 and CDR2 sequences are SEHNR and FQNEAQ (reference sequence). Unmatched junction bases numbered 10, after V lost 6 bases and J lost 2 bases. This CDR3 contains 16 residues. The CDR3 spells CASSRFGTGHNYGYTF. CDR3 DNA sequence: TGTGCCAGCAGTCGGTTCGGGACAGGGCACAACTATGGCTACACCTTC.

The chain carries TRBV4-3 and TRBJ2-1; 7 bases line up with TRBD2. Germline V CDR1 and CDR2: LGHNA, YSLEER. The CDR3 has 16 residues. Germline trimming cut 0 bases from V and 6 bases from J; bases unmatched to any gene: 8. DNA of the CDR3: TGCGCCAGCAGCCAAGATAGGGCGGGAGCGGTCAATGAGCAGTTCTTC. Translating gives CASSQDRAGAVNEQFF.